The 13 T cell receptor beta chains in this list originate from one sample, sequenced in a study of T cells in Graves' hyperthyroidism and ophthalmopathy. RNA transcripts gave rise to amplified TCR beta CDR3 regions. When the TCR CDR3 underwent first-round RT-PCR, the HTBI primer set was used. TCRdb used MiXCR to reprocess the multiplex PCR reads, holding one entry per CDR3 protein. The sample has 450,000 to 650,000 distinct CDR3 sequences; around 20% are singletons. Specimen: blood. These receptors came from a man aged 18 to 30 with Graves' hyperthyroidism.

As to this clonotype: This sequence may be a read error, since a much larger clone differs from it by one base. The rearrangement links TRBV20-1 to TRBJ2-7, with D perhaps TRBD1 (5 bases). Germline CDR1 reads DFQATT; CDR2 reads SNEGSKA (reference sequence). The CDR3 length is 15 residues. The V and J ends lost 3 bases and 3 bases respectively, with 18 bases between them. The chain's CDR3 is CSASSRKTAFYEQYV. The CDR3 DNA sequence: TGCAGTGCTAGCTCCCGGAAGACAGCCTTCTACGAGCAGTACGTC.

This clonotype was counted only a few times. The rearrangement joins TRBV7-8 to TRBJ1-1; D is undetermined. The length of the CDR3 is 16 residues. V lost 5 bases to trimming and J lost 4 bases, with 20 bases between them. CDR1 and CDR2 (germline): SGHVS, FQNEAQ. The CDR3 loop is CASSKSARGLITEAFF. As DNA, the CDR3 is TGTGCCAGCAGCAAGTCGGCTCGAGGGTTGATCACTGAAGCTTTCTTT.

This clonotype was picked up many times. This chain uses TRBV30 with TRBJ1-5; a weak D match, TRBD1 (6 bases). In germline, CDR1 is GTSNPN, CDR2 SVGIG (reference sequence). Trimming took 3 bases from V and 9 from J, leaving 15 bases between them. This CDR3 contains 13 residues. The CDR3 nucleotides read TGTGCCTGGAGCCCCGGGGGCACGGGGCCCCAGCATTTT. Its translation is CAWSPGGTGPQHF.

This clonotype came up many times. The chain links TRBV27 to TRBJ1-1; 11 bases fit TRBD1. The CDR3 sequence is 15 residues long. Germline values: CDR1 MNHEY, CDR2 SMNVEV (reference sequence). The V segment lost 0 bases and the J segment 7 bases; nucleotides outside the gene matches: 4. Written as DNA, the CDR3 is TGTGCCAGCAGTTTATCGGGCGGGACAGGGGGTGAAGCTTTCTTT. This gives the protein CASSLSGGTGGEAFF.

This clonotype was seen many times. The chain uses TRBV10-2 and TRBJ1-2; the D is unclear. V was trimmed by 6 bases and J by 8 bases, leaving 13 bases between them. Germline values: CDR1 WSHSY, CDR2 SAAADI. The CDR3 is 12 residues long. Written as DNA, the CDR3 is TGCGCCAGCAGCCCCCGGATGAAGGGCTACACCTTC. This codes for CASSPRMKGYTF.

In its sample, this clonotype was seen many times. The CDR3 DNA follows: TGTGCCAGCAGTTATCCGTGGGGTCAGCCCCAGCATTTT. Its protein product is CASSYPWGQPQHF. This chain joins TRBV6-2 or TRBV6-3 and TRBJ1-5; unclear D gene. Germline V lookup: CDR1 MNHEY, CDR2 SVGEGT. Trimming stripped 3 bases from V and 6 bases from J, with 9 bases between. The CDR3 extends over 13 amino acids.

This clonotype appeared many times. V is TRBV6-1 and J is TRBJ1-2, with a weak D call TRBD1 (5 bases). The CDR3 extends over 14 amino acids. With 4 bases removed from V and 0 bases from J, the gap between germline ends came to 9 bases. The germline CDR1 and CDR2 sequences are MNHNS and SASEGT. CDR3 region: CASSATAANYGYTF. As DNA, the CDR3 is TGTGCCAGCAGTGCGACAGCCGCTAACTATGGCTACACCTTC.

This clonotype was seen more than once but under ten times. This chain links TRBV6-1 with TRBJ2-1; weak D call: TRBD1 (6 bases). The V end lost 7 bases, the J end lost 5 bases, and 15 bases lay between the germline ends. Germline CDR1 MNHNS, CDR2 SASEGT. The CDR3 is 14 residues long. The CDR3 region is CASTIQGNNNEQFF. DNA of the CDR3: TGTGCCAGCACCATACAGGGTAACAACAATGAGCAGTTCTTC.

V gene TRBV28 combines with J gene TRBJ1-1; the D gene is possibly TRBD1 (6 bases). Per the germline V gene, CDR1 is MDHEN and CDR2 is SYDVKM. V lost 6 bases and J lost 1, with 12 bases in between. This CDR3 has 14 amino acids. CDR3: CASRVGGANTEAFF. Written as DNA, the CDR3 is TGTGCCAGCAGGGTCGGGGGCGCGAACACTGAAGCTTTCTTT.

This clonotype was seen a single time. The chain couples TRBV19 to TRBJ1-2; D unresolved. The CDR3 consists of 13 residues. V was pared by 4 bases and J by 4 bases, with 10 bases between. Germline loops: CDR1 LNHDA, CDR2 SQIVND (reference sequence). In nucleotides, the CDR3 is TGTGCCAGTAGTACGGGTGGAGGCTATGGCTACACCTTC. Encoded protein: CASSTGGGYGYTF.

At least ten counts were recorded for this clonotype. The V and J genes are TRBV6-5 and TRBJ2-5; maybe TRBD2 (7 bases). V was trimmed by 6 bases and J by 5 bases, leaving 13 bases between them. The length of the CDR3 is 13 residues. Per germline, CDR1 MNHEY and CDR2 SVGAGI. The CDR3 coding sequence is TGTGCCAGCAGAACCAGGGGAGGGGAGACCCAGTACTTC. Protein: CASRTRGGETQYF.

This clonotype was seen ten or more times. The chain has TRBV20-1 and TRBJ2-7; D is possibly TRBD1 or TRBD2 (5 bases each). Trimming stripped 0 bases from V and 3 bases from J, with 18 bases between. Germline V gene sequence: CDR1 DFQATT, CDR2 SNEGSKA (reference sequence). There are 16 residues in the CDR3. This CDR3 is CSAREGPSLRNYEQYF. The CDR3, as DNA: TGCAGTGCTAGAGAGGGACCGTCTTTAAGGAACTACGAGCAGTACTTC.

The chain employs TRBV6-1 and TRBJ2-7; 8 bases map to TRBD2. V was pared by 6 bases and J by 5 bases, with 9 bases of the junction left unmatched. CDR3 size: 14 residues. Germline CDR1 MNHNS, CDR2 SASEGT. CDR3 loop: CASRHSGRGDEQYF. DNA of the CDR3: TGTGCCAGCAGACACAGCGGGAGAGGGGACGAGCAGTACTTC.